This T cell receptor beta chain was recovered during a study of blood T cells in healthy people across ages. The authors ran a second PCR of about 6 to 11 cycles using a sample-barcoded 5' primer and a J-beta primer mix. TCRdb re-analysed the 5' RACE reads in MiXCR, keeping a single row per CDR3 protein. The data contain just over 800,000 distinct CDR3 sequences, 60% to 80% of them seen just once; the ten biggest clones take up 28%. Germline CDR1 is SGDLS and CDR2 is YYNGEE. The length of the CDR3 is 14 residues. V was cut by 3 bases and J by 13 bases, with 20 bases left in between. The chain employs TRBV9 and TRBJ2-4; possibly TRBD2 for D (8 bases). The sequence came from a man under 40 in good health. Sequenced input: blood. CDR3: CASSEGTAGGEQYF. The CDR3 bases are TGTGCCAGCAGCGAGGGGACAGCCGGGGGGGAGCAGTACTTC.